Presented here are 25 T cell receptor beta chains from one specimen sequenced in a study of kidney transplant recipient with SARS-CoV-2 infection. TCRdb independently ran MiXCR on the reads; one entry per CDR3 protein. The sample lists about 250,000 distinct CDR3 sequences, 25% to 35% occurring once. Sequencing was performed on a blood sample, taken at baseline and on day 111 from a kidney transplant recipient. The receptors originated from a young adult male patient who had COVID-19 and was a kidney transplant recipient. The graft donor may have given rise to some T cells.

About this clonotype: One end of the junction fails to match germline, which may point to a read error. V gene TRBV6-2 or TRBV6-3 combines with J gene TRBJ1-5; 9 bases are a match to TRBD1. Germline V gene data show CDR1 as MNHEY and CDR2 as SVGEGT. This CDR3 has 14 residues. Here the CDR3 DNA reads TGTGCCAGCAGTGGGGGACAGGGTAATCAACCCCAGCGTTTT. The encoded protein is CASSGGQGNQPQRF.

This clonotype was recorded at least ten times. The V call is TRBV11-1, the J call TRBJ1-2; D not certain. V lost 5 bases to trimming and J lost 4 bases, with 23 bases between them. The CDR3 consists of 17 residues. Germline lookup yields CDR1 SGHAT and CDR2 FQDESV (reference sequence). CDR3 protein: CASSHGIKAGKTYGYTF. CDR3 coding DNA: TGTGCCAGCAGCCACGGCATTAAGGCTGGAAAGACCTATGGCTACACCTTC.

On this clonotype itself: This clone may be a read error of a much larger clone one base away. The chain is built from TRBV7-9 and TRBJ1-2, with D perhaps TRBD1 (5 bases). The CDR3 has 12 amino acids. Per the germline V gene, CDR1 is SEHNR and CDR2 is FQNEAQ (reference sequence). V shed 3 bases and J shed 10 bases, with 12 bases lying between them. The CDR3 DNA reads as TGTGCCAGCAGCTTCTCGGGGGATGACTACACCTTC. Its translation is CASSFSGDDYTF. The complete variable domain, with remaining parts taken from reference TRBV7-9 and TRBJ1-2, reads DTGVSQNPRHKITKRGQNVTFRCDPISEHNRLYWYRQTLGQGPEFLTYFQNEAQLEKSRLLSDRFSAERPKGSFSTLEIQRTEQGDSAMYLCASSFSGDDYTFGSGTRLTVV.

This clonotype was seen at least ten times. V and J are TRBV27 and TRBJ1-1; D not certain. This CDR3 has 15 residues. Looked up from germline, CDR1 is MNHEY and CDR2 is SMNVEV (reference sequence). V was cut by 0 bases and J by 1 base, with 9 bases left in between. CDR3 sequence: CASSLSGPSNTEAFF. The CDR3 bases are TGTGCCAGCAGTTTATCCGGACCGTCGAACACTGAAGCTTTCTTT.

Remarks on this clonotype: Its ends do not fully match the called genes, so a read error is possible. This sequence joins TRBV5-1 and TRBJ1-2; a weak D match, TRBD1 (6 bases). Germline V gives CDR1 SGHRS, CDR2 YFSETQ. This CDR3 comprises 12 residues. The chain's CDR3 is CAGSLDSYGYTF. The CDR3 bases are TGCGCCGGCAGCTTGGACAGCTATGGCTACACCTTC.

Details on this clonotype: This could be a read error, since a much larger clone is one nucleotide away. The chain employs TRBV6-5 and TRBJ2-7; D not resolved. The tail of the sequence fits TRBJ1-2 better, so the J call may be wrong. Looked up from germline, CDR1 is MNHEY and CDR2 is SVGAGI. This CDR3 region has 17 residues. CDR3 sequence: CAGSRQASMRKTYGYTF. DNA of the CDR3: TGTGCCGGCAGTCGACAAGCCTCTATGCGAAAGACCTATGGCTACACCTTC.

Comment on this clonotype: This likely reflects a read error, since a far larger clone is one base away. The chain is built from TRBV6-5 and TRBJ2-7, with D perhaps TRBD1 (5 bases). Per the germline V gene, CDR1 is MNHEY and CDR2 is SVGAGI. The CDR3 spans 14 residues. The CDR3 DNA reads TGTGTCAGCAGTTACTCGACAGTGCCCTACGAGCAGTACTTC. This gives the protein CVSSYSTVPYEQYF.

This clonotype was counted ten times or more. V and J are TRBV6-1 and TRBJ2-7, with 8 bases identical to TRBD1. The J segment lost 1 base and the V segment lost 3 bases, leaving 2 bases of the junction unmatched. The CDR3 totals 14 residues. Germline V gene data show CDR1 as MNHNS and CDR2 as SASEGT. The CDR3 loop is CASSDHRGSYEQYF. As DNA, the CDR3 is TGTGCCAGCAGTGACCACAGGGGGTCCTACGAGCAGTACTTC.

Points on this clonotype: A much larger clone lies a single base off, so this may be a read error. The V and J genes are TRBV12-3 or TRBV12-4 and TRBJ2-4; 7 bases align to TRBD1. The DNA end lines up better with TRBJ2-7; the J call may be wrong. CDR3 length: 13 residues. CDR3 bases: TGTACCAGCGCTCACAGGGGAACCTACGAGCAGTACGTC. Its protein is CTSAHRGTYEQYV.

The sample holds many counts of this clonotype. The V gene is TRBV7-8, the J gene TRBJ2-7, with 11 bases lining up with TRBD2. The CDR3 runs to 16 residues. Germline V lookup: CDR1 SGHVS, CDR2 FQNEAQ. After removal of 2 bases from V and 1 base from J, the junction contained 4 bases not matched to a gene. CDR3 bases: TGTGCCAGCAGCTTAACCGTAGCGGGAGGGTCCTACGAGCAGTACTTC. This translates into CASSLTVAGGSYEQYF. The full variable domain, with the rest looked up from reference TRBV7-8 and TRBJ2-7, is GAGVSQSPRYKVAKRGQDVALRCDPISGHVSLFWYQQALGQGPEFLTYFQNEAQLDKSGLPSDRFFAERPEGSVSTLKIQRTQQEDSAVYLCASSLTVAGGSYEQYFGPGTRLTVT.

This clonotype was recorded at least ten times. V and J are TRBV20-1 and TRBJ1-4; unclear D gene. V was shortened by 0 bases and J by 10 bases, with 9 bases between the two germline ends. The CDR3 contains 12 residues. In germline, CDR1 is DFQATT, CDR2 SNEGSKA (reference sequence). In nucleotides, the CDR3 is TGCAGTGCTAGAGACCGAAGGCCAAAACTGTTTTTT. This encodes CSARDRRPKLFF.

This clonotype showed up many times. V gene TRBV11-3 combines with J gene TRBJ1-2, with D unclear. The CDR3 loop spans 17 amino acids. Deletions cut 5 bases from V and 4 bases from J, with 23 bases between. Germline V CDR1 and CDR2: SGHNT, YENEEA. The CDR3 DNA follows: TGTGCCAGCAGCGAGAGTCACGATCTCGGAAAGACCTATGGCTACACCTTC. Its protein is CASSESHDLGKTYGYTF. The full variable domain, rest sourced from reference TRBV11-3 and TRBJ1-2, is EAGVVQSPRYKIIEKKQPVAFWCNPISGHNTLYWYLQNLGQGPELLIRYENEEAVDDSQLPKDRFSAERLKGVDSTLKIQPAELGDSAVYLCASSESHDLGKTYGYTFGSGTRLTVV.

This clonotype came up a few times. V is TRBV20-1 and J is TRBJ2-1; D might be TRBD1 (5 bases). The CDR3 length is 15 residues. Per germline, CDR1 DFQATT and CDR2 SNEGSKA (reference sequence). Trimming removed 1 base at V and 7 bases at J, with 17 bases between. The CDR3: CSARGGRSQLNEQFF. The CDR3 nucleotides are TGCAGTGCTAGAGGGGGCAGGAGCCAACTTAATGAGCAGTTCTTC.

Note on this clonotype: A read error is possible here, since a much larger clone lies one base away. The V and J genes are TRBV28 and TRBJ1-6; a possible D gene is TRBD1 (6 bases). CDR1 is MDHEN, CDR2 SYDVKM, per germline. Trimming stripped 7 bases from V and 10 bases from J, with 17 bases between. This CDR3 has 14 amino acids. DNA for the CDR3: TGTGCCAGCAAGTTGTGGGGGGCTGGATCACCCCTCCACTTT. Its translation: CASKLWGAGSPLHF.

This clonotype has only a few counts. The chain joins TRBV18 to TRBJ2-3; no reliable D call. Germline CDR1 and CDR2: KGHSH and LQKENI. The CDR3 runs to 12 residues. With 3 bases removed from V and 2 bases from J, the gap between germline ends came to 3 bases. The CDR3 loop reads CASSPFTDTQYF. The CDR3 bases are TGTGCCAGCTCACCCTTCACAGATACGCAGTATTTT. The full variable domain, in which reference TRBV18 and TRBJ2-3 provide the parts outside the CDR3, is NAGVMQNPRHLVRRRGQEARLRCSPMKGHSHVYWYRQLPEEGLKFMVYLQKENIIDESGMPKERFSAEFPKEGPSILRIQQVVRGDSAAYFCASSPFTDTQYFGPGTRLTVL.

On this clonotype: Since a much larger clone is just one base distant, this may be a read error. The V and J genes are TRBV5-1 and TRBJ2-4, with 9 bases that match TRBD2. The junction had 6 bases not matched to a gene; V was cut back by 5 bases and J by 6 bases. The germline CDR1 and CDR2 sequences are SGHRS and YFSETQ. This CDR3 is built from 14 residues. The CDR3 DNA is TGCGCCAGCAGGACCGGGACTAGCAGAAACATTCAGTACTTC. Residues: CASRTGTSRNIQYF.

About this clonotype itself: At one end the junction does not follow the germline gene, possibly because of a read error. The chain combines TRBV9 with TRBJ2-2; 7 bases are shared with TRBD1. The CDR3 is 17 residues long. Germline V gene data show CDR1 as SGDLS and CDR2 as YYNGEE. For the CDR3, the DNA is TGTGCCAGCAGCTTCCACCTCGGGACAGAGTACACCGGGGAGCTGCTTTTT. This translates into CASSFHLGTEYTGELLF.

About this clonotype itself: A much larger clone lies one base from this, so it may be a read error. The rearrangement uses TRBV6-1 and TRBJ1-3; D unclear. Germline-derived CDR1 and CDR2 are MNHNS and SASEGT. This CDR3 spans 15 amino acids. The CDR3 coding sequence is TGTGCCGGCAGTGAAGCTTGGAGCTCTGGAAACACCATATATTTT. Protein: CAGSEAWSSGNTIYF.

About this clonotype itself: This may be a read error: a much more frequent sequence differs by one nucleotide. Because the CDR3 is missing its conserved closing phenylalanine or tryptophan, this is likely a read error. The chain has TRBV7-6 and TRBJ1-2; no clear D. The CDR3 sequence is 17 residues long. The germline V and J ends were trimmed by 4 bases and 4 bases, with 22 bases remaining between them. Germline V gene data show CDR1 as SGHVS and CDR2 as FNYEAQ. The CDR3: CASSSRGESRKTYGYTL. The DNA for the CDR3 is TGTGCCAGCAGCTCGAGAGGTGAATCTCGAAAGACCTATGGCTACACCCTC.

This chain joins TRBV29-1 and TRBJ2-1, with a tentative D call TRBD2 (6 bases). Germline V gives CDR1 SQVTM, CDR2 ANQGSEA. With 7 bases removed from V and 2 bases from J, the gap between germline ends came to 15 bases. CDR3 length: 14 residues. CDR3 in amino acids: CSAKAGLTYNEQFF. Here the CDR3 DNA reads TGCAGCGCTAAGGCGGGACTTACCTACAATGAGCAGTTCTTC.

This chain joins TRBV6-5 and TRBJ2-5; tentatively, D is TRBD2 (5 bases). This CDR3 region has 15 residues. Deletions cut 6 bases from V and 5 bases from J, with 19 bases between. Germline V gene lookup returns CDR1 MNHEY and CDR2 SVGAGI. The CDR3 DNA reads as TGTGCCAGCAGCCTCACTAGTGAAGCGCGCGAGACCCAGTACTTC. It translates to CASSLTSEARETQYF.

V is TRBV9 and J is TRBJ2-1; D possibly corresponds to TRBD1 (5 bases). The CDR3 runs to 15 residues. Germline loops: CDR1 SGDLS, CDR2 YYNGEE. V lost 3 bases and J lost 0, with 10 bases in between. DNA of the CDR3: TGTGCCAGCAGCGATCAAGGGGTCTCCTACAATGAGCAGTTCTTC. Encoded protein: CASSDQGVSYNEQFF.

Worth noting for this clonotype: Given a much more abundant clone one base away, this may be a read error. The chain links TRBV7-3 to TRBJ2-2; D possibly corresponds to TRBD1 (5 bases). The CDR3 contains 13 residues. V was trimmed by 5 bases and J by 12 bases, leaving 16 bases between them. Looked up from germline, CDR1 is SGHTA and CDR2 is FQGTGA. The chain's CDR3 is CASSPQTAGKLFF. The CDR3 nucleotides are TGTGCCAGCAGCCCCCAGACAGCTGGGAAGCTGTTTTTT. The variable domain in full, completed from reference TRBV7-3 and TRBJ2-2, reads GAGVSQTPSNKVTEKGKYVELRCDPISGHTALYWYRQSLGQGPEFLIYFQGTGAADDSGLPNDRFFAVRPEGSVSTLKIQRTERGDSAVYLCASSPQTAGKLFFGEGSRLTVL.

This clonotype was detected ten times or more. This CDR3 is CASSLHQGNTIYF. The CDR3 nucleotides are TGTGCCAGCAGCTTACATCAAGGAAACACCATATATTTT. V usage is TRBV7-2 and J usage is TRBJ1-3; D unresolved. The germline V gene has CDR1 SGHTA and CDR2 FQGNSA. The V gene lost 2 bases and the J gene lost 4 bases, with 6 bases spanning the gap. The CDR3 loop spans 13 amino acids.

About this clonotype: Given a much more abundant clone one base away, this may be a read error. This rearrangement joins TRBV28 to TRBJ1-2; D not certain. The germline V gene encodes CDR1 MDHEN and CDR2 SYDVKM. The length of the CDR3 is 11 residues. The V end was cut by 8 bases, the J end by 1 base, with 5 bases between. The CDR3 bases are TGTGCCAGCTGTCGTAACTATGGCTACACCTTC. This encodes CASCRNYGYTF.